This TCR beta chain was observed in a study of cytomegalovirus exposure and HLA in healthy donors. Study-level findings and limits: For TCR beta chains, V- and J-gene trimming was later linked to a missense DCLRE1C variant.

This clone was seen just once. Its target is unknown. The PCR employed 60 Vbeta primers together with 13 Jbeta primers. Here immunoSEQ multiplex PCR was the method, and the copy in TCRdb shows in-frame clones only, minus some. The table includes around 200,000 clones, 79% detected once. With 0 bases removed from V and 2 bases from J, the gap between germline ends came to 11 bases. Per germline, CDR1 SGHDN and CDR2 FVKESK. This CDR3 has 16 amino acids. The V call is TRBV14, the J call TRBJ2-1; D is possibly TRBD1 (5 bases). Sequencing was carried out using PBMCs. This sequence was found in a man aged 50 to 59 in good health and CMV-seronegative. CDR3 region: CASSQEKYRPYNEQFF. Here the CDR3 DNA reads TGTGCCAGCAGCCAAGAAAAGTACAGGCCCTACAATGAGCAGTTCTTC.